This T cell receptor beta chain was sequenced during a study of T cells in Graves' hyperthyroidism and ophthalmopathy (dated by TCRdb to the late 2010s). Background for the entire study: Peripheral blood samples were taken at the time of initial diagnosis, prior to any treatment. Prospective prediction of ophthalmopathy was tested in an independent validation cohort of some 19 hyperthyroidism patients and 17 patients who later progressed to ophthalmopathy. The 100 or so discovery patients were randomly divided into training and test sets at a 7:3 ratio. To identify TCR V-J signatures that set the groups apart, the researchers used a discovery cohort of about a hundred patients, made up of approximately 43 with Graves' ophthalmopathy and 57 with stable Graves' hyperthyroidism. TCR Vbeta CDR3 sequencing of roughly 140 peripheral blood samples (roughly 41 ophthalmopathy, 75 to 85 hyperthyroidism and around 17 progressor patients) is reported in the paper. After blood sampling, hyperthyroidism patients were treated with methimazole at a starting dose of 30 mg daily, and ophthalmopathy patients were treated with high-dose intravenous methylprednisolone. In addition, the study compared T-cell repertoires in thyroid tissue and in blood from 6 or 7 Graves' hyperthyroidism patients.

TCR beta CDR3 regions were amplified from RNA transcripts. A first-round RT-PCR of the TCR CDR3 used the HTBI primer set with the Qiagen OneStep RT-PCR kit. Libraries were constructed in a second round of multiplex PCR, after which size selection and purification were carried out. Paired-end sequencing of the libraries was performed with 100 bp reads on an Illumina HiSeq2000. Per the source publication's procedure: SOAPnuke was used to process the raw data, removing reads that contained adapters or uncalled bases, had a mean Phred below 15, or lacked an exact match to the constant primer or identifier. High-quality paired reads were merged using COPE v1.2.5, and each unique nucleotide sequence was defined as a clonotype. Clonotypes were aligned to IMGT TRBV, TRBD and TRBJ reference segments using MiTCR v1.1. Only V-J combinations with frequency above 0.0001, covering approximately 99% of repertoires, were analysed. The TCS score was defined as F50 (clonal expansion) divided by E x V (chaos), with BLOSUM62-based TCRdist calculated between CDR3 peptides within each V-J. Welch's t-statistics and random forest reduced roughly 500 V-J features to around 14, which were used in a naive Bayes classifier (R e1071). The Morisita-Horn index was used to measure how similar the thyroid and blood repertoires were. The public reads were reprocessed in TCRdb via fastp at Q25 and MiXCR, keeping in-frame beta chains. Rows merge per CDR3 protein into single entries with the most common DNA and genes. The V and J calls and clone size come from TCRdb's table, not from the authors' own analysis. This sample gives 750,000 to 950,000 distinct CDR3 sequences in total; around 39% of them show up just once. The ten top clones hold about 9% of the sample.

Graves' hyperthyroidism was defined as stable when no progression to ophthalmopathy occurred over 18 months of follow-up. Hyperthyroidism patients were newly diagnosed, had a disease duration of under 2 months, and were aged 18 to 65 years. Exclusion was applied to patients with uncontrolled infections, other autoimmune diseases, pregnancy or lactation. Diagnoses were based on clinical symptoms, serum thyroxine and TRAb, thyroid ultrasound and orbital computed tomography. PBMCs were separated from 7.5 to 10 ml of fresh peripheral blood using Ficoll-Paque density gradient centrifugation. Total RNA was extracted with Trizol reagent, and quality was checked on an Agilent 2100 Bioanalyzer. What the study reported, not specific to this receptor: A 13 V-J signature model separated ophthalmopathy from stable hyperthyroidism, with approximately 87% sensitivity and 81.08% specificity in cross-validation and 80%/75% in testing. In validation, the model predicted progression to ophthalmopathy with just under 71% sensitivity and about 72% specificity, a median of roughly seven months before onset. Sample size was not statistically predetermined, and investigators were not blinded to group allocation. Most expanded thyroid clonotypes (frequency above 0.001) were also found in blood, which suggests that blood repertoires may mirror thyroid immune responses.

For this chain, trimming is 5 bases at the V end and 4 bases at the J end, and the number of junction bases without a gene match is 5. The CDR3 sequence holds 15 residues, the cysteine and phenylalanine included. Left in the record is the CDR3 DNA by itself, 45 bases read in frame from the first base. This clonotype was seen more than once but under ten times. This receptor's antigen is unknown. No clone much larger than this one lies a single base away; base qualities are absent. This TCR came from a man in his late teens or twenties with Graves' hyperthyroidism. The sample taken for sequencing was blood. The chain was built from TRBV12-3 or TRBV12-4 and TRBJ2-2, and TRBD2 aligns with 9 junction nucleotides. The CDR3 region has the sequence CASSPSGRSTGELFF. In nucleotides, the sequence is TGTGCCAGCAGTCCAAGCGGGAGGAGCACCGGGGAGCTGTTTTTT.